This is a list of T cell receptor beta chains from one sample in a study of identical twins. TCRdb reprocessed the 5' RACE reads via MiXCR and lists one record per CDR3 protein. The profile covers about 200,000 distinct CDR3 sequences, with less than 20% appearing a single time and less than 45% taken by the ten largest. These records were also assigned to another study, of T cells expressing NK-cell markers.

The material sequenced was CD8+ T cells sorted from blood. The receptors here all came from a young woman in good health. Each CDR3 is given with its conserved first and last residue. Fields, in order: J gene, clone size, V gene, D gene, CDR3 length, CDR3 protein, CDR3 DNA. A D gene is named only where the DNA matches it firmly. Expanded clones get a size class; other rows say once, few or many, or leave the size out.

TRBJ2-5	few	TRBV12-3/TRBV12-4	.	17	CASSHIRDGRYQETQYF	TGTGCCAGCAGCCATATCCGGGACGGAAGGTACCAAGAGACCCAGTACTTC
TRBJ1-1	.	TRBV27	.	11	CAAGGGFEAFF	TGTGCCGCCGGGGGCGGCTTTGAAGCTTTCTTT
TRBJ2-7	.	TRBV10-3	.	12	CAISQRLYEQYF	TGTGCCATCAGCCAGCGGCTCTACGAGCAGTACTTC
TRBJ2-1	few	TRBV2	.	15	CASRGRGSSYNEQFF	TGTGCCAGCAGGGGCAGGGGCAGCTCCTACAATGAGCAGTTCTTC
TRBJ2-1	.	TRBV2	.	15	CASSELGDTYNEQFF	TGTGCCAGCAGTGAACTAGGAGATACCTACAATGAGCAGTTCTTC
TRBJ2-1	.	TRBV9	TRBD2	16	CASSVSSGGAGNEQFF	TGTGCCAGCAGCGTGTCTAGCGGGGGGGCAGGGAATGAGCAGTTCTTC
TRBJ2-1	.	TRBV9	TRBD2	16	CASSVSGKDSYNEQFF	TGTGCCAGCAGCGTTAGCGGGAAGGATTCCTACAATGAGCAGTTCTTC
TRBJ1-4	.	TRBV20-1	.	13	CSALGPSGEKLFF	TGCAGTGCCCTCGGACCATCAGGTGAAAAACTGTTTTTT
TRBJ2-7	few	TRBV9	TRBD2	16	CASSSPGTSGSPEQYF	TGTGCCAGCAGCTCCCCCGGGACTAGCGGGAGCCCCGAGCAGTACTTC
TRBJ2-1	few	TRBV29-1	TRBD1	16	CSVTGTGGSLYNEQFF	TGCAGCGTAACCGGGACAGGGGGCTCCTTATACAATGAGCAGTTCTTC
TRBJ1-1	.	TRBV19	.	14	CASIPRRENTEAFF	TGTGCCAGTATCCCCCGTCGTGAGAACACTGAAGCTTTCTTT
TRBJ2-1	.	TRBV19	TRBD2	13	CASLADAYNEQFF	TGTGCCAGTCTAGCGGACGCATACAATGAGCAGTTCTTC
TRBJ2-7	few	TRBV18	.	16	CASSPPGRVSSYEQYF	TGTGCCAGCTCACCACCCGGCAGGGTCAGCTCCTACGAGCAGTACTTC
TRBJ2-2	.	TRBV4-2	.	14	CASSQAPNTGELFF	TGTGCCAGCAGCCAGGCTCCAAACACCGGGGAGCTGTTTTTT
TRBJ2-7	few	TRBV29-1	TRBD1	14	CSVGGTGSSYEQYF	TGCAGCGTTGGCGGGACAGGGAGCTCCTACGAGCAGTACTTC
TRBJ2-1	few	TRBV7-9	.	15	CASSPRQSSYNEQFF	TGTGCCAGCAGCCCCCGACAGAGCTCCTACAATGAGCAGTTCTTC
TRBJ2-1	few	TRBV9	.	17	CASSDFPQPLGYNEQFF	TGTGCCAGCAGCGATTTCCCTCAACCACTAGGCTACAATGAGCAGTTCTTC
TRBJ2-3	few	TRBV12-3/TRBV12-4	.	14	CASSWGGGTDTQYF	TGTGCCAGCAGTTGGGGAGGCGGCACAGATACGCAGTATTTT
TRBJ1-1	.	TRBV10-3	TRBD1	13	CATATGEGTEAFF	TGTGCCACCGCGACAGGGGAGGGGACTGAAGCTTTCTTT
TRBJ2-1	.	TRBV11-3	TRBD2	15	CASSLGGLAANEQFF	TGTGCCAGCAGCCTCGGGGGACTAGCGGCCAATGAGCAGTTCTTC
TRBJ2-7	.	TRBV14	.	13	CASSQVGATEQYF	TGTGCCAGCAGCCAAGTAGGGGCGACTGAGCAGTACTTC
TRBJ1-3	.	TRBV7-9	.	14	CASSRDMAGNTIYF	TGTGCCAGCAGCCGCGATATGGCCGGAAACACCATATATTTT